The 25 T cell receptor beta chains below all came from one sample that was sequenced in a study of OX40 agonist ivuxolimab in advanced cancers. The protocol used for the library was the immunoSEQ multiplex PCR assay. TCRdb took this table from immuneACCESS and kept in-frame rearrangements with V and J called. Such tables lack part of the clones; where checked against another copy, unresolved V genes explain under half of the gap, and the rest is unexplained. Here the sample has more than 50,000 clones; approximately 83% occur a single time. Around 0.9% of the sample belongs to the ten largest clones. Sequencing was performed on CD4+ or CD8+ T cells sorted from blood, taken in a trial of the OX40 agonist ivuxolimab. The receptors shown here come from an adult with an advanced solid tumor such as melanoma, head and neck, liver or kidney cancer.

The chain is built from TRBV25-1 and TRBJ1-5; 8 nucleotides align to TRBD1. Germline V gene lookup returns CDR1 MGHDK and CDR2 SYGVNS. This CDR3 has 13 amino acids. Trimming cost V 4 bases and J 6 bases; bases outside gene matches: 2. The CDR3 bases are TGTGCCAGCAGTGGGACAGGGCCTCAGCCCCAGCATTTT. Translating gives CASSGTGPQPQHF.

The chain has TRBV10-3 and TRBJ2-5; D tentatively reads TRBD1 or TRBD2 (5 bases each). CDR3 length: 15 residues. V dropped 3 bases and J dropped 5 bases, with 16 bases sitting between them. The germline CDR1 and CDR2 sequences are ENHRY and SYGVKD. CDR3 sequence: CAISEPGTFGETQYF. The CDR3 coding sequence is TGTGCCATCAGTGAACCCGGGACCTTCGGCGAGACCCAGTACTTC.

The chain uses TRBV18 and TRBJ2-1, with 7 nucleotides matching TRBD2. Germline assignment: CDR1 KGHSH and CDR2 LQKENI. The CDR3 has 13 residues. Unmatched junction bases numbered 5, after V lost 3 bases and J lost 9 bases. The CDR3 nucleotides are TGTGCCAGCTCACCGGGAGGGCTGGGTGAGCAGTTCTTC. This translates into CASSPGGLGEQFF.

This clone was picked up one time. V gene TRBV6-1 combines with J gene TRBJ2-5; TRBD2 matches at 10 bases. Germline assignment: CDR1 MNHNS and CDR2 SASEGT. CDR3 length: 16 amino acids. V was pared by 0 bases and J by 5 bases, with 6 bases of the junction left unmatched. The CDR3 protein is CASSEAIGLADETQYF. Written as DNA, the CDR3 is TGTGCCAGCAGTGAAGCTATCGGACTAGCGGACGAGACCCAGTACTTC.

As DNA, the CDR3 is TGTGCCAGCAGCTCCTGGACTGCCGATACGCAGTATTTT. Amino acids: CASSSWTADTQYF. V and J are TRBV7-3 and TRBJ2-3, with a possible D match to TRBD2 (5 bases). The germline V gene has CDR1 SGHTA and CDR2 FQGTGA. The CDR3 extends over 13 amino acids. Trimming removed 4 bases at V and 6 bases at J, with 11 bases between.

The chain links TRBV19 to TRBJ2-3, with 7 bases that match TRBD2. From germline, CDR1 is LNHDA and CDR2 SQIVND (reference sequence). The CDR3 is 12 residues long. J was trimmed by 5 bases and V by 11 bases; bases with no gene match: 7. CDR3 DNA sequence: TGTGCCGCTGGGAGGGCGCGAGATACGCAGTATTTT. It translates to CAAGRARDTQYF.

This sequence joins TRBV11-1 and TRBJ1-2; D might be TRBD1 (6 bases). The germline CDR1 and CDR2 sequences are SGHAT and FQDESV (reference sequence). V lost 4 bases and J 8 bases, leaving 23 bases between the germline ends. The CDR3 has 16 residues. The chain's CDR3 is CASSSTTTAGVGGYTF. CDR3 DNA sequence: TGTGCCAGCAGCTCCACCACTACGGCAGGGGTTGGAGGCTACACCTTC.

The J gene is TRBJ2-1, the V gene TRBV6-4, with 9 bases lining up with TRBD1. J lost 0 bases, V lost 6 bases, and 6 bases had no gene match. The germline CDR1 and CDR2 sequences are MRHNA and SNTAGT. The CDR3 loop spans 16 amino acids. The CDR3 reads CASSMTGGASYNEQFF. As DNA, the CDR3 is TGTGCCAGCAGCATGACAGGGGGAGCCTCCTACAATGAGCAGTTCTTC.

J is TRBJ1-1 and V is TRBV9; maybe TRBD1 (6 bases). Trimming removed 3 bases from V and 0 bases from J, with 18 bases in between. Per the germline V gene, CDR1 is SGDLS and CDR2 is YYNGEE. This CDR3 comprises 17 residues. The CDR3 here is CASSAQRGVRMNTEAFF. The CDR3 DNA sequence: TGTGCCAGCAGCGCCCAGAGGGGGGTCCGAATGAACACTGAAGCTTTCTTT.

This chain links TRBV6-6 with TRBJ1-1; 7 bases map to TRBD1. Germline lookup yields CDR1 MNHNY and CDR2 SVGAGI (reference sequence). V was clipped by 6 bases and J by 2 bases; unmatched bases: 6. The CDR3 extends over 14 amino acids. CDR3 nucleotides: TGTGCCAGCAGCGTCGGGACAGCAAACACTGAAGCTTTCTTT. Translating it yields CASSVGTANTEAFF.

The J gene is TRBJ2-7, the V gene TRBV10-3; TRBD1 aligns across 11 bases. The V gene's germline CDR1 is ENHRY and CDR2 SYGVKD. The CDR3 is made up of 14 amino acids. J gave up 5 bases and V 3 bases, and 3 bases lay outside the gene matches. DNA for the CDR3: TGTGCCATCAGTGATGGACAGGGGGCGAACGAGCAGTACTTC. It is translated as CAISDGQGANEQYF.

This chain joins TRBV19 and TRBJ1-6; D is perhaps TRBD1 (6 bases). The CDR3 sequence is 14 residues long. CDR1 is LNHDA, CDR2 SQIVND, per germline (reference sequence). V gave up 5 bases and J gave up 7 bases, with 12 bases separating them. CDR3 sequence reads: CASSGGRENSPLHF. The CDR3 DNA follows: TGTGCCAGTAGTGGGGGCAGGGAGAATTCACCCCTCCACTTT.

The chain is built from TRBV4-1 and TRBJ1-2; D is unclear. The CDR3 totals 16 residues. Between the trimmed V and J ends, which lost 4 bases and 5 bases, there was a span of 20 bases. The germline CDR1 and CDR2 sequences are MGHRA and YSYEKL. The CDR3 spells CASSPGGGGVNYGYTF. The CDR3 DNA reads as TGCGCCAGCAGCCCCGGAGGCGGCGGAGTGAATTATGGCTACACCTTC.

The chain couples TRBV19 to TRBJ1-1; 11 nucleotides agree with TRBD1. CDR1 and CDR2 (germline): LNHDA, SQIVND (reference sequence). This CDR3 contains 13 residues. V dropped 6 bases and J dropped 5; count of bases not matched to a gene: 2. The CDR3 reads CASRGQGVTEAFF. Written as DNA, the CDR3 is TGTGCCAGTAGGGGACAGGGGGTAACTGAAGCTTTCTTT. The full variable domain, rest sourced from reference TRBV19 and TRBJ1-1, is DGGITQSPKYLFRKEGQNVTLSCEQNLNHDAMYWYRQDPGQGLRLIYYSQIVNDFQKGDIAEGYSVSREKKESFPLTVTSAQKNPTAFYLCASRGQGVTEAFFGQGTRLTVV.

V is TRBV9 and J is TRBJ2-7; 7 nucleotides align to TRBD1. There are 15 residues in the CDR3. Trimming took 1 base from V and 1 from J; bases not matched to a gene: 5. Per the germline V gene, CDR1 is SGDLS and CDR2 is YYNGEE. The CDR3 DNA sequence: TGTGCCAGCAGCGTATCGGGACAGTGGTCCTACGAGCAGTACTTC. This codes for CASSVSGQWSYEQYF.

The rearrangement links TRBV27 to TRBJ2-7; D unclear. From germline, CDR1 is MNHEY and CDR2 SMNVEV (reference sequence). Trimming pared 4 bases from V and 6 bases from J, leaving 7 bases between. This CDR3 spans 11 amino acids. The CDR3 DNA is TGTGCCAGCAGTTCAGTGACCGAGCAGTACTTC. Translated, it gives CASSSVTEQYF.

The chain joins TRBV28 to TRBJ2-7, with D possibly TRBD1 on 5 matching bases. Germline assignment: CDR1 MDHEN and CDR2 SYDVKM. CDR3 length equals 13 residues. Trimming cost V 5 bases and J 12 bases, with 20 bases left between them. This chain's CDR3 is CASSTPGHPRPYF. In nucleotides, the CDR3 is TGTGCCAGCAGTACACCAGGACACCCGAGACCGTACTTC.

The chain has TRBV11-2 and TRBJ1-3; D remains unclear. V lost 0 bases to trimming and J lost 7 bases, with 16 bases between them. The CDR3 runs to 16 residues. Germline values: CDR1 SGHAT, CDR2 FQNNGV. The CDR3 DNA sequence: TGTGCCAGCAGCTTAGATCAACGGAGCCTAGGGAACACCATATATTTT. This encodes CASSLDQRSLGNTIYF.

The J gene is TRBJ2-5, the V gene TRBV10-3, with D hard to call. In germline, CDR1 is ENHRY, CDR2 SYGVKD. This CDR3 is built from 13 residues. V lost 4 bases and J lost 5, with 11 bases in between. CDR3 region: CAISVKGPETQYF. In DNA, the CDR3 is TGTGCCATCAGTGTTAAGGGCCCGGAGACCCAGTACTTC.

This clone has just a few counts. The V and J genes are TRBV5-4 and TRBJ2-6; D unresolved. The CDR3 runs to 14 residues. V lost 0 bases and J 1 base, leaving 2 bases between the germline ends. CDR1 and CDR2 (germline): SGHNT, YYREEE (reference sequence). The CDR3 loop reads CASSLASGANVLTF. Written as DNA, the CDR3 is TGTGCCAGCAGCTTGGCATCTGGGGCCAACGTCCTGACTTTC.

The V call is TRBV5-1, the J call TRBJ2-7; no clear D gene. This CDR3 comprises 13 residues. V lost 7 bases to trimming and J lost 5 bases, with 16 bases between them. Germline CDR1 SGHRS, CDR2 YFSETQ. This CDR3 reads CASVRPVHDEQYF. DNA of the CDR3: TGCGCCAGCGTGAGACCGGTCCACGACGAGCAGTACTTC.

This chain uses TRBV4-2 with TRBJ2-3, with 8 bases fitting TRBD2. This CDR3 comprises 18 residues. V dropped 0 bases and J dropped 2; count of bases not matched to a gene: 10. Germline lookup yields CDR1 LGHNA and CDR2 YNFKEQ. The CDR3, as DNA: TGTGCCAGCAGCCAAGATGGGCTAGCGGGCCTTTCCACAGATACGCAGTATTTT. Translating gives CASSQDGLAGLSTDTQYF.

The genes are TRBV5-8 and TRBJ2-2; D may be TRBD2 (6 bases). V lost 2 bases and J lost 2, with 13 bases in between. The CDR3 is 16 amino acids. The germline gives CDR1 SGHTS, CDR2 YDEGEE. Written as DNA, the CDR3 is TGTGCCAGCAGCTTAAATCGCGGGGCCAACACCGGGGAGCTGTTTTTT. Its protein product is CASSLNRGANTGELFF.

This clone has only one observation. This CDR3 is CASSPTTAGPETQYF. In nucleotides, the CDR3 is TGTGCCAGCTCACCGACAACTGCCGGTCCAGAGACCCAGTACTTC. The chain recombines TRBV18 with TRBJ2-5, with D unclear. There are 15 residues in the CDR3. The V end was cut by 3 bases, the J end by 4 bases, with 15 bases between. Germline CDR1 is KGHSH and CDR2 is LQKENI.

The chain employs TRBV5-1 and TRBJ2-7; 8 bases map to TRBD1. CDR1 SGHRS and CDR2 YFSETQ come from the germline V gene. The CDR3 is 13 amino acids. Germline trimming cut 0 bases from V and 7 bases from J; bases unmatched to any gene: 3. Here the CDR3 reads CASSLGDRGEQYF. CDR3 bases: TGCGCCAGCAGCTTGGGAGACAGGGGAGAGCAGTACTTC.